What follows are 4 T cell receptor beta chains derived from one specimen sequenced in a study of tumor-infiltrating lymphocytes in oesophageal squamous cell carcinoma. TCRdb used MiXCR to reprocess the PCR reads, holding one entry per CDR3 protein. The data show roughly 10,000 distinct CDR3 sequences, approximately 58% seen once. The specimen sequenced was esophageal tumor tissue. Receptor source: a female donor with esophageal squamous cell carcinoma.

The chain combines TRBV7-4 with TRBJ1-1; perhaps TRBD1 as D (6 bases). Germline CDR1 SGHVT, CDR2 SQSDAQ. CDR3 length: 15 residues. The V gene lost 1 base and the J gene lost 1 base, with 10 bases spanning the gap. The CDR3 nucleotides read TGTGCCAGCAGCTTAGGAACGACAGGGAACACTGAAGCTTTCTTT. Residues: CASSLGTTGNTEAFF.

This sequence joins TRBV7-6 and TRBJ1-4, with D tentatively TRBD1 (5 bases). V was pared by 4 bases and J by 6 bases, with 9 bases between. The CDR3 sequence is 13 residues long. Germline loops: CDR1 SGHVS, CDR2 FNYEAQ. CDR3: CASSSGTYEKLFF. The DNA of the CDR3 is TGTGCCAGCAGCTCGGGGACGTATGAAAAACTGTTTTTT.

The chain links TRBV7-2 to TRBJ2-1; TRBD2 aligns across 8 bases. Germline CDR1 reads SGHTA; CDR2 reads FQGNSA. V shed 1 base, J shed 4 bases, and the junction held 6 bases outside the gene matches. CDR3 size: 16 residues. CDR3 region: CASSLVVAGRYNEQFF. The CDR3, as DNA: TGTGCCAGCAGCTTAGTTGTAGCGGGAAGATACAATGAGCAGTTCTTC.

This chain links TRBV28 with TRBJ1-1, with D possibly TRBD1 on 5 matching bases. Germline loops: CDR1 MDHEN, CDR2 SYDVKM. Trimming took off 1 base at V and 5 bases at J, with 14 bases between the two ends. The CDR3 length is 15 residues. The CDR3 DNA is TGTGCCAGCAGTTTATCACCCGGGGCGCGAACTGAAGCTTTCTTT. It is translated as CASSLSPGARTEAFF.